This T cell receptor beta chain originates from a study of blood T cell repertoires in COVID-19. Study at large: Nucleic acid was either cDNA or gDNA, and it came from T cells, B-cell-depleted T cells, or PBMCs.

This table comes from immunoSEQ multiplex PCR, and its TCRdb copy is limited to in-frame clones, with some not included. The sample records tens of thousands of clones, about 86% being singletons. CDR3 length equals 12 residues. Germline CDR1 and CDR2: GTSNPN and SVGIG (reference sequence). V dropped 5 bases and J dropped 5; count of bases not matched to a gene: 0. The source is a woman of 80 years or more with acute or convalescent COVID-19. The sequenced material came from peripheral blood. This chain joins TRBV30 and TRBJ2-5, with 12 bases matching TRBD1. The chain's CDR3 is CAWGTGGETQYF. DNA for the CDR3: TGTGCCTGGGGGACAGGGGGCGAGACCCAGTACTTC.